This T cell receptor (beta chain) was identified in a study of identical twins. J was trimmed by 3 bases and V by 5 bases; bases with no gene match: 5. The length of the CDR3 is 14 residues. In germline, CDR1 is SEHNR, CDR2 FQNEAQ (reference sequence). TCRdb independently ran MiXCR on the 5' RACE reads; one entry per CDR3 protein. Among 350,000 to 600,000 distinct CDR3 sequences listed, approximately 15% were seen once. In its sample, this clonotype was seen a few times. These data also formed part of another study, on yellow fever vaccine responses in identical twins.

The TCR originated in a woman aged 18-30 years in good health. The sequencing sample was made of CD4+ T cells sorted from blood. This chain links TRBV7-9 with TRBJ2-5; 8 nucleotides align to TRBD1. CDR3: CASSDRGREETQYF. The CDR3 coding sequence is TGTGCCAGCAGCGACAGGGGAAGAGAAGAGACCCAGTACTTC.